This paragraph reports one TCR beta chain. Antigen unknown. This record comes from a study of cytomegalovirus exposure and HLA in healthy donors. Overall study context: The roughly 130 validation repertoires used the same platform as the 550 to 800 first-cohort repertoires (as reported by a later analysis).

Study observations and caveats: Subsequent analysis found a tendency for first-cohort TCR clusters to co-occur within the 90 to 150 validation repertoires. A few of the chains that were CMV-associated were confirmed in vitro to be specific for CMV antigens. TCR sequences were mostly rare, though some public TCRs occurred in many donors.

This CDR3 contains 14 residues. The germline V and J ends were trimmed by 3 bases and 4 bases, with 16 bases remaining between them. Looked up from germline, CDR1 is GTSNPN and CDR2 is SVGIG (reference sequence). Some clones are missing from TCRdb's copy, which holds only in-frame ones; the method was immunoSEQ multiplex PCR. The profile shows more than 90,000 clones, approximately 94% of them singletons. The chain uses TRBV30 and TRBJ2-7; D call uncertain. The sequence was collected from a woman aged 25 to 45 in good health and CMV-seropositive. The sequencing sample was made of PBMCs. The CDR3 sequence is CAWRDSGQLYEQYF. The CDR3 DNA follows: TGTGCCTGGAGAGATTCGGGTCAGTTGTACGAGCAGTACTTC.